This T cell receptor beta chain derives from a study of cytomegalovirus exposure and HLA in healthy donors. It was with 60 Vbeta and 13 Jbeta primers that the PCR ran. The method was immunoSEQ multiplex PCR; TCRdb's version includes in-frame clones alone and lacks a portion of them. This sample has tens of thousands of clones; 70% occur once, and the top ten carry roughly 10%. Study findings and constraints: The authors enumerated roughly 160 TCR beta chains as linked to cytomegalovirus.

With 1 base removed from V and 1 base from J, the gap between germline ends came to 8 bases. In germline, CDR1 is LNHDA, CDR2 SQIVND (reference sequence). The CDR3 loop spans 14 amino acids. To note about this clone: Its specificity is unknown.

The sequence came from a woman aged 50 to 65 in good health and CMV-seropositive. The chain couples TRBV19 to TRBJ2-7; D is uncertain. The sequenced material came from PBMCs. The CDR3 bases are TGTGCCAGTAGTATAGGTTTACAGTCCTACGAGCAGTACTTC. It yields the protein CASSIGLQSYEQYF.